The 18 T cell receptor beta chains in this list originate from one sample, sequenced in a study of T cells in Graves' hyperthyroidism and ophthalmopathy. TCR beta CDR3 sequences were amplified from RNA transcripts. The HTBI set primed first-round TCR CDR3 RT-PCR. TCRdb independently ran MiXCR on the multiplex PCR reads; one entry per CDR3 protein. The table shows roughly 700,000 distinct CDR3 sequences, with around 13% occurring only once. The sample taken for sequencing was blood. All receptors derive from a woman under 30 with Graves' hyperthyroidism.

The chain uses TRBV19 and TRBJ2-7; 7 nucleotides agree with TRBD2. Near its end, the DNA agrees better with TRBJ2-1, so the J call may be wrong. CDR3 length: 14 residues. Germline V gene sequence: CDR1 LNHDA, CDR2 SQIVND (reference sequence). CDR3 loop: CASSTREGPYEQFF. Here the CDR3 DNA reads TGTGCCAGTAGTACGAGGGAGGGCCCCTACGAGCAGTTCTTC.

V gene TRBV20-1 combines with J gene TRBJ2-5; TRBD1 or TRBD2 may be the D gene (5 bases each). Germline V lookup: CDR1 DFQATT, CDR2 SNEGSKA (reference sequence). Trimming left V 5 bases short and J 4 bases short, with 11 bases between. The CDR3 has 12 residues. This CDR3 is CSAAEGTETQYF. The CDR3 nucleotides are TGCAGTGCTGCAGAGGGGACAGAGACCCAGTACTTC.

Comments on this clonotype: A much larger clone lies one base from this, so it may be a read error. This chain uses TRBV11-2 with TRBJ2-1; D is perhaps TRBD1 (6 bases). Germline V gene lookup returns CDR1 SGHAT and CDR2 FQNNGV. This CDR3 comprises 13 residues. CDR3 bases: TGTGCCAGCAGCTTAGTCAGGGACAATGAGCAGCTCTTC. This translates into CASSLVRDNEQLF.

Only a few counts were recorded for this clonotype. The V call is TRBV2, the J call TRBJ2-1; no clear D. The CDR3 runs 12 residues. V lost 8 bases, J lost 7 bases, and 12 bases lay in between. Per the germline V gene, CDR1 is SNHLY and CDR2 is FYNNEI. CDR3 in amino acids: CASPSPTNEQFF. The CDR3 region has the DNA TGTGCCAGCCCGAGCCCCACAAATGAGCAGTTCTTC.

This chain uses TRBV6-2 or TRBV6-3 with TRBJ2-3; D not resolved. V was clipped by 0 bases and J by 0 bases, with 13 bases between them. The CDR3 runs 17 residues. In germline, CDR1 is MNHEY, CDR2 SVGEGT. CDR3 DNA sequence: TGTGCCAGCAGTTACTCGGGCATAATCCCTAGCACAGATACGCAGTATTTT. Protein sequence: CASSYSGIIPSTDTQYF.

This clonotype has more than one count but fewer than ten. This sequence joins TRBV30 and TRBJ1-6, with 7 positions matching TRBD1. This CDR3 has 16 residues. CDR1 GTSNPN and CDR2 SVGIG come from the germline V gene (reference sequence). The J segment lost 2 bases and the V segment lost 1 base, leaving 5 bases of the junction unmatched. This chain's CDR3 is CAWSEGGATYNSPLHF. The DNA for the CDR3 is TGTGCCTGGAGTGAAGGGGGCGCGACCTATAATTCACCCCTCCACTTT.

This clonotype was recorded many times. The chain links TRBV5-1 to TRBJ2-7; 7 positions agree with TRBD1. The J segment lost 4 bases and the V segment lost 7 bases, leaving 14 bases of the junction unmatched. Germline CDR1 and CDR2: SGHRS and YFSETQ. The CDR3 length is 15 residues. CDR3 region: CASSLAATGTYEQYF. CDR3 DNA sequence: TGCGCCAGCTCCCTCGCTGCGACAGGGACGTACGAGCAGTACTTC.

This clonotype was recorded a few times. The V and J genes are TRBV27 and TRBJ2-7; D gene ambiguous. Germline CDR1 MNHEY, CDR2 SMNVEV (reference sequence). The V end was cut by 1 base, the J end by 0 bases, with 16 bases between. This CDR3 comprises 17 residues. The DNA for the CDR3 is TGTGCCAGCAGTTTATACCAACAGTGGTCTCCCTCCTACGAGCAGTACTTC. This gives the protein CASSLYQQWSPSYEQYF.

The table lists this clonotype with a few counts. The chain couples TRBV10-1 to TRBJ2-1, with TRBD2 matching over 7 bases. From germline, CDR1 is WNHNN and CDR2 SYGVQD (reference sequence). The CDR3 runs to 18 residues. The ends lost 4 bases at V and 2 bases at J; junction bases unmatched: 14. The CDR3 region has the DNA TGCGCCAGCAGTGCGCCTAGCGGCCCGATTCCTACCTACAATGAGCAGTTCTTC. Its protein is CASSAPSGPIPTYNEQFF.

The chain links TRBV25-1 to TRBJ2-5, with TRBD2 identical over 7 bases. J gave up 5 bases and V 7 bases, and 19 bases lay outside the gene matches. Germline CDR1 reads MGHDK; CDR2 reads SYGVNS. CDR3 length equals 17 residues. This CDR3 is CASKPLDVGEGQETQYF. The CDR3 DNA reads as TGTGCCAGCAAACCTCTCGATGTGGGGGAGGGCCAGGAGACCCAGTACTTC.

The chain recombines TRBV24-1 with TRBJ1-5; unclear D gene. Germline lookup yields CDR1 KGHDR and CDR2 SFDVKD. This CDR3 spans 13 amino acids. Trimming took off 3 bases at V and 9 bases at J, with 11 bases between the two ends. The CDR3 spells CATSDRAAGPQHF. DNA of the CDR3: TGTGCCACCAGTGATCGGGCGGCGGGGCCCCAGCATTTT.

V is TRBV3-1 and J is TRBJ2-7; the match to TRBD1 covers 7 bases. CDR1 is LGHDT and CDR2 is YNNKEL in the germline V gene (reference sequence). The trim removed 6 bases at V and 6 bases at J, leaving 11 bases unmatched. The CDR3 covers 14 residues. The CDR3 DNA sequence: TGTGCCAGCAGTCCTCAAGGGGCAGGGGGCGAGCAGTACTTC. As protein: CASSPQGAGGEQYF.

This clonotype was seen more than once but under ten times. The J gene is TRBJ1-1, the V gene TRBV13, with D unclear. V was trimmed by 5 bases and J by 1 base, leaving 14 bases between them. The germline V gene encodes CDR1 PRHDT and CDR2 FYEKMQ (reference sequence). The CDR3 totals 15 residues. CDR3 coding DNA: TGTGCCAGCAGCGAGCCTCGGACGGGGAACACTGAAGCTTTCTTT. Protein: CASSEPRTGNTEAFF.

The rearrangement uses TRBV19 and TRBJ2-5, with 8 bases fitting TRBD1. After removal of 5 bases from V and 5 bases from J, the junction contained 7 bases not matched to a gene. CDR1 LNHDA and CDR2 SQIVND come from the germline V gene (reference sequence). CDR3 length: 14 amino acids. CDR3 nucleotide sequence: TGTGCCAGTAGTTCCAGGACAGGGCGCGAGACCCAGTACTTC. It encodes CASSSRTGRETQYF.

The chain has TRBV30 and TRBJ1-4; 8 bases are shared with TRBD1. The CDR3 is made up of 18 amino acids. Germline trimming cut 0 bases from V and 0 bases from J; bases unmatched to any gene: 9. CDR1 and CDR2 (germline): GTSNPN, SVGIG (reference sequence). CDR3 residues: CAWSVWDRLSPTNEKLFF. The CDR3 DNA reads TGTGCCTGGAGTGTCTGGGACAGGCTATCTCCAACTAATGAAAAACTGTTTTTT.

This clonotype was seen ten or more times. This chain uses TRBV18 with TRBJ1-4, with 7 bases identical to TRBD1. This CDR3 comprises 19 residues. Germline V gene sequence: CDR1 KGHSH, CDR2 LQKENI. Losses at the gene ends were 2 bases for V and 0 bases for J; bases not matched to a gene: 12. In DNA form, the CDR3 reads TGTGCCAGCTCACCATTGGCCCCGGGACAGCGAACAACTAATGAAAAACTGTTTTTT. This codes for CASSPLAPGQRTTNEKLFF.

This clonotype was observed a few times. The V call is TRBV10-3, the J call TRBJ1-4; possible D gene TRBD1, 6 bases. From germline, CDR1 is ENHRY and CDR2 SYGVKD. This CDR3 has 15 residues. Trimming took 6 bases from V and 3 from J, leaving 14 bases between them. The CDR3 here is CAISREPGANEKLFF. The CDR3 DNA follows: TGTGCCATCAGCCGAGAACCAGGGGCTAATGAAAAACTGTTTTTT.

The rearrangement uses TRBV11-2 and TRBJ2-1, with 10 bases lining up with TRBD2. Germline V gene sequence: CDR1 SGHAT, CDR2 FQNNGV. The CDR3 has 16 residues. The J segment lost 2 bases and the V segment lost 5 bases, leaving 6 bases of the junction unmatched. CDR3 nucleotide sequence: TGTGCCAGCAGCCCGAAAGGACTAGCGGCCTACAATGAGCAGTTCTTC. Amino acids: CASSPKGLAAYNEQFF.